Sequencing of this T cell receptor beta chain was carried out in a study of OX40 agonist ivuxolimab in advanced cancers. About the research overall: Subjects had a mean age of roughly 60 years, with a range of 23 to 79; just over 80% were male. Whole-study findings and limits: Among some nonresponders, normalized T-cell clonal expansion was also low.

Systemic immunosuppression or a history of autoimmune disease excluded patients. This CDR3 is 12 amino acids long. V gave up 2 bases and J gave up 10 bases; unmatched junction bases: 4. CDR1 MNHNS and CDR2 SASEGT come from the germline V gene. Sequenced by immunoSEQ multiplex PCR; TCRdb stores in-frame clones only, minus some. The sample lists approximately 47,000 clones; roughly 81% were seen once. For this clone: Antigen: not known.

V gene TRBV6-1 combines with J gene TRBJ1-1; 7 nucleotides match TRBD1. This sample comprised CD4+ or CD8+ T cells sorted from blood, obtained in a trial of the OX40 agonist ivuxolimab. This TCR was sampled from an adult with an advanced solid tumor such as melanoma, head and neck, liver or kidney cancer. CDR3 in DNA: TGTGCCAGCAGTGAATTACAGGGGACAGCTTTCTTT. It yields the protein CASSELQGTAFF.